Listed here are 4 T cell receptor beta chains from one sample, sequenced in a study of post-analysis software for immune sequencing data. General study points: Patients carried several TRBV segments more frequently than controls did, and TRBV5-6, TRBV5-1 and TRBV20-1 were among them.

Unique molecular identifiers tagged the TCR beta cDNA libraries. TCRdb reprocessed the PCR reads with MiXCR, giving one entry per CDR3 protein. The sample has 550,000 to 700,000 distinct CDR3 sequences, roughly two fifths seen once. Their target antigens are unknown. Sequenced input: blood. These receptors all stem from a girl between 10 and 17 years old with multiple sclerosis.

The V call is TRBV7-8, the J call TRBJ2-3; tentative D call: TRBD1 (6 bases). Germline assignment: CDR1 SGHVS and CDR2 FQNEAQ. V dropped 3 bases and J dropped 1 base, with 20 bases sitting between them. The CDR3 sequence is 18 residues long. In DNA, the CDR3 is TGTGCCAGCAGCTTTTATGACTGGGGGCCCCTCCGCACAGATACGCAGTATTTT. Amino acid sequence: CASSFYDWGPLRTDTQYF.

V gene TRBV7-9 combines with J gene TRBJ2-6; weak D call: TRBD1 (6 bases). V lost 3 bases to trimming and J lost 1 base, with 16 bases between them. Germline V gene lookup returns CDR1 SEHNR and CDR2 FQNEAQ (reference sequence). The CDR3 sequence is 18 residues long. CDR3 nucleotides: TGTGCCAGCAGCTTGCACAGGGTGACGAGTTCTGGGGCCAACGTCCTGACTTTC. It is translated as CASSLHRVTSSGANVLTF.

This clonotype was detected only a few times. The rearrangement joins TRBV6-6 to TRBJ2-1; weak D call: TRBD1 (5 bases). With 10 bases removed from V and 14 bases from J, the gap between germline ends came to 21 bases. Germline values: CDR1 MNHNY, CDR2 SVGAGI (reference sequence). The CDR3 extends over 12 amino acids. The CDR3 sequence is CATRSLNRWEFF. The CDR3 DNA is TGTGCCACCAGGTCTTTAAACAGGTGGGAGTTCTTC.

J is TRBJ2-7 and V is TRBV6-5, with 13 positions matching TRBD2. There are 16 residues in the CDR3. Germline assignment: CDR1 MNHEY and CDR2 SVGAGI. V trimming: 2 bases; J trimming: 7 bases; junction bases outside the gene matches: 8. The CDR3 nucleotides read TGTGCCAGCAGTTACACACTAGCGGGGGGGCCTGGAGAGCAGTACTTC. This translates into CASSYTLAGGPGEQYF.